These 2 T cell receptor beta chains were sequenced from one sample in a study of CD8+ T cells in alopecia areata. The authors extracted RNA and reverse transcribed it into cDNA as the sequencing template. Data came from immunoSEQ multiplex PCR; TCRdb stores just in-frame clones and leaves some out. The sample lists about 200,000 clones, about 57% occurring once. Treatment noted: oral pan-JAK inhibitor, 5-10 mg twice daily. Source: CD4+ T cells sorted from blood, taken at week 4, from a patient treated with tofacitinib. Every receptor here comes from a human donor with alopecia areata.

V is TRBV29-1 and J is TRBJ1-2; the D gene is possibly TRBD1 (6 bases). CDR1 SQVTM and CDR2 ANQGSEA come from the germline V gene. This CDR3 spans 14 amino acids. V was trimmed by 5 bases and J by 3 bases, leaving 16 bases between them. CDR3 protein: CSVIGQGFDYGYTF. In DNA, the CDR3 is TGCAGCGTTATAGGCCAGGGGTTCGACTATGGCTACACCTTC. The entire variable domain, with the rest obtained from reference TRBV29-1 and TRBJ1-2, is as follows: SAVISQKPSRDICQRGTSLTIQCQVDSQVTMMFWYRQQPGQSLTLIATANQGSEATYESGFVIDKFPISRPNLTFSTLTVSNMSPEDSSIYLCSVIGQGFDYGYTFGSGTRLTVV.

This clone has a handful of counts. The chain links TRBV19 to TRBJ2-1, with a tentative D call TRBD2 (5 bases). The germline gives CDR1 LNHDA, CDR2 SQIVND (reference sequence). CDR3 length equals 17 residues. Trimming took off 6 bases at V and 2 bases at J, with 20 bases between the two ends. CDR3 protein: CASSIFPKGVPYNEQFF. CDR3 DNA: TGTGCCAGTAGCATATTCCCAAAGGGAGTCCCCTACAATGAGCAGTTCTTC.